This T cell receptor (beta chain) was sequenced during a study of regulatory T cells in long-lasting Graves disease. Noted time point: newly diagnosed GD, antithyroid drugs for less than 3 months. From PBMCs, RNA was extracted and then used to make the TCR library. This clonotype came up a few times. This CDR3 is built from 13 residues. Germline V gene sequence: CDR1 LNHDA, CDR2 SQIVND (reference sequence). The V end lost 9 bases, the J end lost 0 bases, and 12 bases lay between the germline ends. The TCR beta library used iRepertoire HTBI primers with Arm-PCR amplification of CDR3. TCRdb passed the multiplex PCR reads through MiXCR, listing each CDR3 protein once. The table includes approximately 540,000 distinct CDR3 sequences, approximately 12% detected once. Separately, the same data were catalogued under a study of T cells in Graves' hyperthyroidism and ophthalmopathy.

This clonotype was obtained from a young woman with Graves disease. The rearrangement links TRBV19 to TRBJ2-7, with a tentative D call TRBD1 (6 bases). Here the sequenced sample was peripheral blood mononuclear cells (PBMCs), taken at new diagnosis, from a patient treated with antithyroid drugs. The CDR3 DNA is TGTGCCAGCGGGGACAAGAGCTCCTACGAGCAGTACTTC. Translation gives CASGDKSSYEQYF. Filled out from reference TRBV19 and TRBJ2-7, the complete variable domain reads DGGITQSPKYLFRKEGQNVTLSCEQNLNHDAMYWYRQDPGQGLRLIYYSQIVNDFQKGDIAEGYSVSREKKESFPLTVTSAQKNPTAFYLCASGDKSSYEQYFGPGTRLTVT.